The 16 T cell receptor beta chains listed next were all sequenced from one sample in a study of OX40 agonist ivuxolimab in advanced cancers. Measured with immunoSEQ multiplex PCR; TCRdb has only the in-frame clones, and not every one. The sample lists approximately 29,000 clones, roughly 84% occurring once. The material sequenced was CD4+ or CD8+ T cells sorted from blood, taken in a trial of the OX40 agonist ivuxolimab. The receptor source for this set is an adult with an advanced solid tumor such as melanoma, head and neck, liver or kidney cancer.

The J gene is TRBJ1-5, the V gene TRBV21-1. TRBV21-1 is labeled a pseudogene. The CDR3 is 14 amino acids. The CDR3: CASSRGPGTQPQHF. Here the CDR3 DNA reads TGTGCCAGCAGCCGGGGACCGGGGACTCAGCCCCAGCATTTT.

This chain joins TRBV9 and TRBJ2-1; TRBD1 matches 12 bases. The CDR3 is 17 amino acids. Germline V CDR1 and CDR2: SGDLS, YYNGEE. The V gene end was trimmed by 1 base and the J gene end by 8 bases; junction bases not matched to a gene: 10. CDR3 region: CASSVPRDRGRRDEQFF. DNA of the CDR3: TGTGCCAGCAGCGTACCGCGGGACAGGGGGCGCCGGGATGAGCAGTTCTTC.

Here the CDR3 reads CASGYSLANYGYTF. The CDR3 nucleotides are TGCGCCAGCGGTTATTCATTGGCTAACTATGGCTACACCTTC. The rearrangement uses TRBV10-2 and TRBJ1-2; no reliable D call. The CDR3 has 14 residues. V gave up 8 bases and J gave up 0 bases, with 13 bases separating them. Germline assignment: CDR1 WSHSY and CDR2 SAAADI.

The chain links TRBV11-1 to TRBJ2-2, with TRBD1 matching 9 bases. The CDR3 runs 15 residues. The V gene's germline CDR1 is SGHAT and CDR2 FQDESV (reference sequence). The V gene end was trimmed by 3 bases and the J gene end by 4 bases; junction bases not matched to a gene: 3. The CDR3 protein is CASSLRTGVTGELFF. Written as DNA, the CDR3 is TGTGCCAGCAGCTTGAGGACAGGGGTCACCGGGGAGCTGTTTTTT.

The genes are TRBV9 and TRBJ2-3; D remains ambiguous. The CDR3 has 12 amino acids. Germline V gene sequence: CDR1 SGDLS, CDR2 YYNGEE. V dropped 3 bases and J dropped 11 bases, with 13 bases sitting between them. CDR3 coding DNA: TGTGCCAGCAGCGGACCTAAAATGAGGCAGTATTTT. As protein: CASSGPKMRQYF.

This rearrangement joins TRBV6-1 to TRBJ2-7; TRBD1 aligns across 9 bases. The germline V gene encodes CDR1 MNHNS and CDR2 SASEGT. CDR3 size: 16 residues. Trimming at V came to 5 bases and at J to 2 bases, leaving 10 bases not matched to a gene. The CDR3 sequence: CASSKGTGKTPYEQYF. The CDR3 DNA follows: TGTGCCAGCAGTAAAGGGACAGGGAAAACTCCCTACGAGCAGTACTTC.

This clone has more than one count but fewer than ten. The chain is built from TRBV19 and TRBJ1-1, with 7 bases that match TRBD1. The trim removed 0 bases at V and 5 bases at J, leaving 3 bases unmatched. The CDR3 length is 14 residues. Germline V gene data show CDR1 as LNHDA and CDR2 as SQIVND (reference sequence). The CDR3 nucleotides are TGTGCCAGTAGTATAGATGCAGGGGGGACTGAAGCTTTCTTT. This sequence encodes CASSIDAGGTEAFF.

The V gene is TRBV19, the J gene TRBJ2-2, with a possible D match to TRBD1 (5 bases). Germline assignment: CDR1 LNHDA and CDR2 SQIVND (reference sequence). The CDR3 sequence is 15 residues long. Trimming cost V 2 bases and J 3 bases, with 10 bases left between them. The CDR3 spells CASSIIAGYTGELFF. The CDR3 DNA reads as TGTGCCAGTAGTATAATCGCAGGGTACACCGGGGAGCTGTTTTTT. The variable domain in full, with the rest retrieved from reference TRBV19 and TRBJ2-2, is DGGITQSPKYLFRKEGQNVTLSCEQNLNHDAMYWYRQDPGQGLRLIYYSQIVNDFQKGDIAEGYSVSREKKESFPLTVTSAQKNPTAFYLCASSIIAGYTGELFFGEGSRLTVL.

This chain links TRBV28 with TRBJ1-5; 9 bases are a match to TRBD1. With V trimmed by 5 bases and J by 2 bases, 7 bases remained unmatched. Per the germline V gene, CDR1 is MDHEN and CDR2 is SYDVKM. The CDR3 covers 16 residues. The CDR3 is CASSVYRGRGNQPQHF. The CDR3 bases are TGTGCCAGCAGTGTCTACAGGGGGCGGGGCAATCAGCCCCAGCATTTT.

This sequence joins TRBV4-1 and TRBJ2-7; TRBD2 matches 9 bases. Germline assignment: CDR1 MGHRA and CDR2 YSYEKL. There are 16 residues in the CDR3. V shed 1 base, J shed 3 bases, and the junction held 7 bases outside the gene matches. CDR3 DNA sequence: TGCGCCAGCAGCCAAGGGGAGACTAGCGGTCTCTACGAGCAGTACTTC. It encodes CASSQGETSGLYEQYF.

V usage is TRBV11-2 and J usage is TRBJ2-1; tentative D call: TRBD1 (6 bases). The CDR3 sequence is 13 residues long. Germline assignment: CDR1 SGHAT and CDR2 FQNNGV. V shed 5 bases and J shed 7 bases, with 12 bases lying between them. The CDR3 loop reads CASSLDRINEQFF. The CDR3 DNA is TGTGCCAGCAGCCTTGACAGGATAAATGAGCAGTTCTTC.

This sequence joins TRBV25-1 and TRBJ2-7, with 10 bases identical to TRBD2. Germline trimming cut 1 base from V and 5 bases from J; bases unmatched to any gene: 8. Germline V gives CDR1 MGHDK, CDR2 SYGVNS. The CDR3 extends over 16 amino acids. CDR3 DNA sequence: TGTGCCAGCAGTGAATTCGAGGCTAGCGGGAGCAACGAGCAGTACTTC. Its protein product is CASSEFEASGSNEQYF.

The J gene is TRBJ1-5, the V gene TRBV6-1; D is undetermined. CDR1 and CDR2 (germline): MNHNS, SASEGT. V was clipped by 2 bases and J by 0 bases, with 14 bases between them. CDR3 length equals 17 residues. In nucleotides, the CDR3 is TGTGCCAGCAGTGAACGAGCCGCAACAAATAGCAATCAGCCCCAGCATTTT. As protein: CASSERAATNSNQPQHF.

The chain joins TRBV7-3 to TRBJ2-1, with TRBD2 identical over 13 bases. Germline CDR1 reads SGHTA; CDR2 reads FQGTGA. The CDR3 sequence is 20 residues long. V shed 0 bases and J 2 bases; nucleotides not matched to a gene: 10. CDR3 coding DNA: TGTGCCAGCAGCTTAACGTTACTAGCGGGAGGGCCGGGGGCCTACAATGAGCAGTTCTTC. Its translation: CASSLTLLAGGPGAYNEQFF.

The chain has TRBV7-6 and TRBJ2-1, with TRBD1 matching over 9 bases. The junction had 6 bases not matched to a gene; V was cut back by 5 bases and J by 4 bases. CDR3 length: 15 residues. Germline CDR1 SGHVS, CDR2 FNYEAQ. DNA of the CDR3: TGTGCCAGCAGCCGGGACAGGGACGCTTACAATGAGCAGTTCTTC. It is translated as CASSRDRDAYNEQFF.

V usage is TRBV11-1 and J usage is TRBJ2-1; 8 bases fit TRBD2. With V trimmed by 5 bases and J by 9 bases, 12 bases remained unmatched. Looked up from germline, CDR1 is SGHAT and CDR2 is FQDESV (reference sequence). This CDR3 contains 15 residues. In DNA, the CDR3 is TGTGCCAGCAGCGGGAGCGGGGGTCAGGCGGGTGAGCAGTTCTTC. Translation: CASSGSGGQAGEQFF.